The 9 T cell receptor beta chains reported below all come from one sample, sequenced in a study of T cells in localized non-small cell lung cancer. Method: immunoSEQ multiplex PCR; TCRdb's copy keeps in-frame clones and lacks some. This sample has around 100,000 clones, with roughly 90% found just once. Sequencing was performed on peripheral blood, taken before any cancer treatment. Receptor source: a man aged 40-75 years with stage I squamous cell lung carcinoma.

The J gene is TRBJ1-2, the V gene TRBV29-1; 9 bases are a match to TRBD1. Germline V gene data show CDR1 as SQVTM and CDR2 as ANQGSEA. The CDR3 has 14 amino acids. V was clipped by 3 bases and J by 4 bases; unmatched bases: 6. The CDR3 region is CSVDGTGISYGYTF. Written as DNA, the CDR3 is TGCAGCGTTGACGGGACAGGGATCAGCTATGGCTACACCTTC. Variable domain in full (rest from reference TRBV29-1 and TRBJ1-2): SAVISQKPSRDICQRGTSLTIQCQVDSQVTMMFWYRQQPGQSLTLIATANQGSEATYESGFVIDKFPISRPNLTFSTLTVSNMSPEDSSIYLCSVDGTGISYGYTFGSGTRLTVV.

This clone was observed once. The CDR3 DNA reads as TGTGCCAGCAGCTTAGCTTCTGGACAGGGCTACGCAGATACGCAGTATTTT. Protein product: CASSLASGQGYADTQYF. The gene calls are TRBV7-9 and TRBJ2-3; 8 nucleotides align to TRBD1. V trimming: 0 bases; J trimming: 4 bases; junction bases outside the gene matches: 9. The CDR3 spans 17 residues. Germline V gene sequence: CDR1 SEHNR, CDR2 FQNEAQ (reference sequence).

This sequence joins TRBV29-1 and TRBJ1-5; D is unresolved. The ends were cut back, 0 bases at V and 12 bases at J, with 12 bases in the middle. This CDR3 is 12 amino acids long. Germline CDR1 reads SQVTM; CDR2 reads ANQGSEA. CDR3 DNA sequence: TGCAGCGTTGAAGATCGCGACTTGCTCCAGCATTTT. Its protein is CSVEDRDLLQHF.

The chain links TRBV28 to TRBJ1-6, with a possible D match to TRBD1 (6 bases). V shed 5 bases and J shed 11 bases, with 16 bases lying between them. The CDR3 loop spans 14 amino acids. Germline V lookup: CDR1 MDHEN, CDR2 SYDVKM. DNA for the CDR3: TGTGCCAGCAGTCCTCACGCCAGGGGTACACCCCTCCACTTT. As protein: CASSPHARGTPLHF.

This clone was counted a single time. The chain is built from TRBV28 and TRBJ1-1; no definite D call. Per germline, CDR1 MDHEN and CDR2 SYDVKM. The CDR3 is made up of 16 amino acids. Trimming removed 3 bases from V and 8 bases from J, with 22 bases in between. The CDR3 region is CASSFFSALSVGEAFF. For the CDR3, the DNA is TGTGCCAGCAGTTTCTTTTCAGCATTGAGCGTAGGAGAAGCTTTCTTT.

The chain carries TRBV11-2 and TRBJ1-2; 8 bases align to TRBD1. The CDR3 loop spans 15 amino acids. Germline V gene sequence: CDR1 SGHAT, CDR2 FQNNGV. J lost 4 bases, V lost 3 bases, and 7 bases had no gene match. CDR3 sequence: CASSLYTGGFYGYTF. In nucleotides, the CDR3 is TGTGCCAGCAGCTTGTATACAGGGGGATTCTATGGCTACACCTTC.

The rearrangement joins TRBV2 to TRBJ2-2, with TRBD1 matching 8 bases. The V gene end was trimmed by 5 bases and the J gene end by 4 bases; junction bases not matched to a gene: 6. This CDR3 has 15 residues. Germline-derived CDR1 and CDR2 are SNHLY and FYNNEI. The CDR3 protein is CASSLDRAPTGELFF. DNA for the CDR3: TGTGCCAGCAGTTTGGACAGGGCCCCCACCGGGGAGCTGTTTTTT.

V gene TRBV7-2 combines with J gene TRBJ2-3, with 9 bases fitting TRBD1. V lost 3 bases and J lost 4; bases outside the gene matches: 2. The CDR3 contains 14 residues. Germline CDR1 is SGHTA and CDR2 is FQGNSA. The CDR3 region has the DNA TGTGCCAGCAGCTTCCGACAGGGGGCAGATACGCAGTATTTT. Translated: CASSFRQGADTQYF.

This CDR3 is CATANTGEVEKLFF. In DNA, the CDR3 is TGTGCCACCGCTAATACAGGGGAGGTTGAAAAACTGTTTTTT. The rearrangement links TRBV10-3 to TRBJ1-4; 7 bases align to TRBD1. J gave up 7 bases and V 10 bases, and 12 bases lay outside the gene matches. Germline V gives CDR1 ENHRY, CDR2 SYGVKD. CDR3 size: 14 residues.